This TCR beta chain is drawn from a study of glioma-infiltrating T cells. Whole-study results and caveats: Tissue and blood shared very few CDR3 sequences. Tissue-blood divergence was below expectation in non-neoplastic patients, above in gliomas.

The CDR3 runs to 17 residues. The V gene's germline CDR1 is SEHNR and CDR2 FQNEAQ (reference sequence). Trimming took 1 base from V and 5 from J, leaving 18 bases between them. Amplification of TCR alpha and beta CDR3 regions from RNA used iRepertoire nested multiplex PCR. Tissue mRNA or PBMC total RNA, 100-400 ng, went into one-step reverse transcription and amplification. MiXCR was run by TCRdb on the multiplex PCR reads, yielding one entry per CDR3 protein. The table has 110,000 or so distinct CDR3 sequences, around 25% seen once. This clonotype was found many times. Its target is unknown. This sequence was found in a human donor with low-grade glioma or glioblastoma, undergoing nonglioma brain surgery, or in good health (not recorded which). The chain uses TRBV7-9 and TRBJ2-1; D is tentatively TRBD1 or TRBD2 (6 bases each). The material sequenced was glioma tissue, nonneoplastic brain tissue, or PBMCs (not recorded which). CDR3 nucleotides: TGTGCCAGCAGCTTAGGACCCCGGGGGCGGACCCACAATGAGCAGTTCTTC. Its protein product is CASSLGPRGRTHNEQFF.